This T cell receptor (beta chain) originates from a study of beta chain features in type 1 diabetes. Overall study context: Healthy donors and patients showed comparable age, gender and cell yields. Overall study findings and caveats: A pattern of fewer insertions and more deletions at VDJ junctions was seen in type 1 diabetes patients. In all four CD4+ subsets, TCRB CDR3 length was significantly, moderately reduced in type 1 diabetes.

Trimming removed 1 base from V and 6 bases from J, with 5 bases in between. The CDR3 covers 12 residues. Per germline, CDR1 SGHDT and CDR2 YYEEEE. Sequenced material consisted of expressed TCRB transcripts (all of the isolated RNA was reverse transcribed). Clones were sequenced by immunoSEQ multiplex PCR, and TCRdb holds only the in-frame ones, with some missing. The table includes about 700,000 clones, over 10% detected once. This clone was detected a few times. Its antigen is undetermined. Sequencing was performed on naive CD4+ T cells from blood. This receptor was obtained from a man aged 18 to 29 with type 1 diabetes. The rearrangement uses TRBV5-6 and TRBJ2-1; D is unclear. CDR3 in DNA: TGTGCCAGCAGCTTGTCGTCCAATGAGCAGTTCTTC. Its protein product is CASSLSSNEQFF.